The rows below give T cell receptor beta chains drawn from one sample of a study of blood T cell repertoires in COVID-19. Some clones are missing from TCRdb's copy, which holds only in-frame ones; the method was immunoSEQ multiplex PCR. The sample gives 140,000 or so clones, about 82% of which show up once; 6.2% is in the top ten. Source material: PBMCs or T cells enriched from blood (not recorded which). All receptors derive from a woman in her 40s who had recovered from COVID-19. CDR3s include the opening cysteine and the closing phenylalanine or tryptophan. A D gene is named only where the DNA matches it firmly. Rows give clone size only sometimes, using once, few, many, or a class for an expanded clone.

. | TRBJ1-1 | . | TRBV5-1 | TGCGCCAGCAGCCTTAGACAGGATCCGCCAGAAGCTTTCTTT | CASSLRQDPPEAFF
. | TRBJ2-3 | . | TRBV7-3 | TGTGCCAGCAGCTTAACCAGGGGGGCAGATACGCAGTATTTT | CASSLTRGADTQYF
. | TRBJ2-2 | . | TRBV5-5 | TGTGCCAGCAGCTTGGTTCAGTATGACTACCGATACACCGGGGAGCTGTTTTTT | CASSLVQYDYRYTGELFF
. | TRBJ1-1 | few | TRBV2 | TGTGCCAGCAGAAGTAGAGAGAACACTGAAGCTTTCTTT | CASRSRENTEAFF
TRBD1 | TRBJ1-5 | once | TRBV19 | TGTGCCAGTAGTCCACACCCGACAGGGGGCCCAGATCAGCCCCAGCATTTT | CASSPHPTGGPDQPQHF
. | TRBJ1-5 | . | TRBV6-5 | TGTGCCAGCACCCGACAGCCTAATCAGCCCCAGCATTTT | CASTRQPNQPQHF
. | TRBJ1-2 | . | TRBV6-1 | TGTGCCAGCAGTGAACTCCGGACAGCTACCCATGGCTACACCTTC | CASSELRTATHGYTF
. | TRBJ1-1 | . | TRBV27 | TGTGCCAGCAGTTTAAGTCCAGGGGCGAACACTGAAGCTTTCTTT | CASSLSPGANTEAFF
. | TRBJ1-2 | . | TRBV29-1 | TGCAGCGTCGGGACGGGGGATTATGGCTACACCTTC | CSVGTGDYGYTF
. | TRBJ2-1 | . | TRBV9 | TGTGCCAGCAGCGTAAGCGATTCGAGCTCCTACAATGAGCAGTTCTTC | CASSVSDSSSYNEQFF
TRBD2 | TRBJ2-3 | . | TRBV6-1 | TGTGCCAGCAGTGAAGTGGCGGGGGGGCGGACAGATACGCAGTATTTT | CASSEVAGGRTDTQYF
. | TRBJ1-1 | . | TRBV2 | TGTGCCAGCAGTGTACAGGCCACTGAAGCTTTCTTT | CASSVQATEAFF
. | TRBJ1-1 | . | TRBV6-4 | TGTGCCAGCAGTGACTCCTGGAACACTGAAGCTTTCTTT | CASSDSWNTEAFF
. | TRBJ2-2 | . | TRBV7-2 | TGTGCCAGCAGCTCTTACACCGGGGAGCTGTTTTTT | CASSSYTGELFF
. | TRBJ2-3 | . | TRBV24-1 | TGTGCCACCAGTGCCTCACAGGGTATGACAGATACGCAGTATTTT | CATSASQGMTDTQYF
. | TRBJ2-2 | . | TRBV5-1 | TGCGCCAGCAGCTTGGAGCCCACCGGGGAGCTGTTTTTT | CASSLEPTGELFF
. | TRBJ1-1 | . | TRBV6-5 | TGTGCCAGCAACCTCGGACAGAACACTGAAGCTTTCTTT | CASNLGQNTEAFF
. | TRBJ2-7 | . | TRBV20-1 | TGCAGTGCTAGTTCGGGACTGATCTCCTACGAGCAGTACTTC | CSASSGLISYEQYF
TRBD2 | TRBJ2-1 | . | TRBV7-9 | TGTGCCAGCAGTTCTGGTAGCGGGAGAGGTTACAATGAGCAGTTCTTC | CASSSGSGRGYNEQFF
. | TRBJ1-1 | few | TRBV19 | TGTGCCAGTAGCTGGACGGCGCCAAGGGGTGAAGCTTTCTTT | CASSWTAPRGEAFF
TRBD1 | TRBJ2-3 | . | TRBV6-6 | TGTGCCAGCAGTCGCCCATACCCCGGGACAGGGAACAGGGGCACAGATACGCAGTATTTT | CASSRPYPGTGNRGTDTQYF
TRBD1 | TRBJ1-2 | once | TRBV5-1 | TGCGCCAGCAGCCCCGGGACAGGCAACTATGGCTACACCTTC | CASSPGTGNYGYTF
. | TRBJ1-1 | . | TRBV24-1 | TGTGCCACCAGTGATTCCGCCGGCGGGAAGACTGAAGCTTTCTTT | CATSDSAGGKTEAFF
. | TRBJ1-3 | . | TRBV6-5 | TGTGCCAGCGACTTTGGAAACACCATATATTTT | CASDFGNTIYF
TRBD1 | TRBJ2-7 | . | TRBV7-9 | TGTGCCAGCAGCCTACAGGGGCCACCGACCTACTACGAGCAGTACTTC | CASSLQGPPTYYEQYF
. | TRBJ2-7 | . | TRBV6-1 | TGTGCCAGCAGTGACATGGTGAGCTCCTACGAGCAGTACTTC | CASSDMVSSYEQYF
TRBD2 | TRBJ2-3 | . | TRBV3-1/TRBV3-2 | TGTGCCAGCAGCCAAGTTTTCCGGTCAAGACTAGCGGGGGGGAGGGATACGCAGTATTTT | CASSQVFRSRLAGGRDTQYF
. | TRBJ1-1 | . | TRBV10-3 | TGTGCCATCAAGGGAGGCACTGAAGCTTTCTTT | CAIKGGTEAFF
. | TRBJ2-7 | few | TRBV11-2 | TGTGCCAGCAGCTTATCGGGACACAAATCGGGGGAGCAGTACTTC | CASSLSGHKSGEQYF
TRBD1 | TRBJ1-1 | once | TRBV2 | TGTGCCAGCAATCAGGGGGCGAACACTGAAGCTTTCTTT | CASNQGANTEAFF
TRBD2 | TRBJ2-3 | . | TRBV4-1 | TGCGCCAGCAGCCAAAGGACTAGCGCTAGCACAGATACGCAGTATTTT | CASSQRTSASTDTQYF
TRBD1 | TRBJ1-6 | . | TRBV5-1 | TGCGCCAGCAGCTCCCCGACAGGGAACAATTCACCCCTCCACTTT | CASSSPTGNNSPLHF
. | TRBJ1-4 | . | TRBV27 | TGTGCCAGCAGAACGACATGGGGAGCTAATGAAAAACTGTTTTTT | CASRTTWGANEKLFF
TRBD2 | TRBJ2-1 | . | TRBV15 | TGTGCCACCAGCGTCAGCGGGGGGGTAGTTGAGCAGTTCTTC | CATSVSGGVVEQFF
TRBD2 | TRBJ2-7 | medium-sized | TRBV5-5 | TGTGCCAGCAGCTCCTACCCGACTAGCGGGAGCTCCTACGAGCAGTACTTC | CASSSYPTSGSSYEQYF
. | TRBJ2-1 | once | TRBV2 | TGTGCCAGCAGTGATTTGGGGGGGCTCCAGCTTTACAATGAGCAGTTCTTC | CASSDLGGLQLYNEQFF